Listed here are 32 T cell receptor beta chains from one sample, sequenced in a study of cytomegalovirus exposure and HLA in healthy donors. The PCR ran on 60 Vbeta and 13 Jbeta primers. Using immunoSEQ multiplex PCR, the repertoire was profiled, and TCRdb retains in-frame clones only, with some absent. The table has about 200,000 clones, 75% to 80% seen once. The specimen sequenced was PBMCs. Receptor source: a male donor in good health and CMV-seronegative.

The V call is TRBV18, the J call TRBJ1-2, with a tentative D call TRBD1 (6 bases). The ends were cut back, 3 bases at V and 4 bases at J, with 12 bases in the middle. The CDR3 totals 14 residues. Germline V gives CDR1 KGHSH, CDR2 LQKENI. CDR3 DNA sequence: TGTGCCAGCTCACCGCTCAGGGGAGTCTATGGCTACACCTTC. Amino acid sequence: CASSPLRGVYGYTF.

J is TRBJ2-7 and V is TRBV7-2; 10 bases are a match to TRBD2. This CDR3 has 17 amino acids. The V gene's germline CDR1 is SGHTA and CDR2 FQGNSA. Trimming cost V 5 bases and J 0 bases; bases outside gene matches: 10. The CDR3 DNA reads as TGTGCCAGCAGCCCGCGGACTAGCGGCCTCGCCTCCTACGAGCAGTACTTC. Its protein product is CASSPRTSGLASYEQYF.

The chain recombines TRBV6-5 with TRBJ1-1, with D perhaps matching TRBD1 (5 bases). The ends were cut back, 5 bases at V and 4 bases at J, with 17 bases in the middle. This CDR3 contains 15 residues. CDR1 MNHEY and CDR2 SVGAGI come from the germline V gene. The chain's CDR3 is CASSPTLGGGTEAFF. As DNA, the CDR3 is TGTGCCAGCAGTCCCACGTTGGGGGGAGGCACTGAAGCTTTCTTT.

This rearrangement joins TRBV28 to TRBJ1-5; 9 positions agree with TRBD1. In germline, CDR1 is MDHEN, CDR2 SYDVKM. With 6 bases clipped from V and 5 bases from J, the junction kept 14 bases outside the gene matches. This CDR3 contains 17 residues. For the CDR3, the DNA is TGTGCCAGCAGAACGTGGGCGGGGACAGGGCGGGATCAGCCCCAGCATTTT. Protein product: CASRTWAGTGRDQPQHF.

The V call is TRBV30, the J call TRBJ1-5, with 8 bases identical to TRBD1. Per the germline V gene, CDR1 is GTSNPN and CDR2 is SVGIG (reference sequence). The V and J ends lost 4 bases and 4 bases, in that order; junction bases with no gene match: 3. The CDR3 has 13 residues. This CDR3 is CAWNRGGNQPQHF. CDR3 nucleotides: TGTGCCTGGAACAGGGGGGGGAATCAGCCCCAGCATTTT. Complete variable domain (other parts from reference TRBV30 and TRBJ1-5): SQTIHQWPATLVQPVGSPLSLECTVEGTSNPNLYWYRQAAGRGLQLLFYSVGIGQISSEVPQNLSASRPQDRQFILSSKKLLLSDSGFYLCAWNRGGNQPQHFGDGTRLSIL.

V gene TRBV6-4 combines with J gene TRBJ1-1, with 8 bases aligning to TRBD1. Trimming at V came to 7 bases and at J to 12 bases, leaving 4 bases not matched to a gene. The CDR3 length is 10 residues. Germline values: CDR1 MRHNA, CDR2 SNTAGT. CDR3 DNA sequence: TGTGCCAGCATGACAGGGGAGACTTTCTTT. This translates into CASMTGETFF.

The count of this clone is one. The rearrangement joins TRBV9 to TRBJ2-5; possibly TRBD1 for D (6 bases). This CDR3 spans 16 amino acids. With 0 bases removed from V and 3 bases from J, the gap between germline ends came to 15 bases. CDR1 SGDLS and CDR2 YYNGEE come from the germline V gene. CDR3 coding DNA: TGTGCCAGCAGCGTAGATCGGGGACAATGGGAAGAGACCCAGTACTTC. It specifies CASSVDRGQWEETQYF.

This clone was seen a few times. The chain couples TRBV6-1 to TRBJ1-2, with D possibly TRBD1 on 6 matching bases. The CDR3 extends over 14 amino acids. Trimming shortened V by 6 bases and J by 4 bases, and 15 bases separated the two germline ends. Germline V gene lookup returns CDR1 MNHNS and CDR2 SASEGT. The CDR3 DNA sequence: TGTGCCAGCAGCATTACAGGGATAGGCTATGGCTACACCTTC. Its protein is CASSITGIGYGYTF.

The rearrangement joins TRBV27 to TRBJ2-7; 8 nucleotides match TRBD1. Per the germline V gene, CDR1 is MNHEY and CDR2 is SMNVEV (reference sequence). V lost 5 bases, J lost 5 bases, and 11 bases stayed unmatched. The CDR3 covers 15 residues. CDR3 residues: CASSRPGQVSHEQYF. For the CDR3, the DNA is TGTGCCAGCAGTAGACCGGGACAGGTTTCTCACGAGCAGTACTTC.

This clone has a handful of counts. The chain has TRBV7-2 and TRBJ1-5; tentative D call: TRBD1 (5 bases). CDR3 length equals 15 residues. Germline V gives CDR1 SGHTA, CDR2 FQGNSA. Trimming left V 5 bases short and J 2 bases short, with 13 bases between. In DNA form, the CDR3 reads TGTGCCAGCAGCAGAACGGGGGGGGGCAATCAGCCCCAGCATTTT. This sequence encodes CASSRTGGGNQPQHF.

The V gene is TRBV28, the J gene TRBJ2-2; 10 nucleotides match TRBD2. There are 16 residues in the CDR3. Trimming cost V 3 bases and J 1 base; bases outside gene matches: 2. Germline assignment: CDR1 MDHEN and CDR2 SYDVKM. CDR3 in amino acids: CASSFASGGNTGELFF. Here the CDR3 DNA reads TGTGCCAGCAGTTTTGCTAGCGGGGGGAACACCGGGGAGCTGTTTTTT. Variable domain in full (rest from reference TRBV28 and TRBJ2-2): DVKVTQSSRYLVKRTGEKVFLECVQDMDHENMFWYRQDPGLGLRLIYFSYDVKMKEKGDIPEGYSVSREKKERFSLILESASTNQTSMYLCASSFASGGNTGELFFGEGSRLTVL.

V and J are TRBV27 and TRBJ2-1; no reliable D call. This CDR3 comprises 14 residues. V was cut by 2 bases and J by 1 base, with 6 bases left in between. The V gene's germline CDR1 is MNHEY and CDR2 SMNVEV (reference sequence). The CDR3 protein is CASSLPGSYNEQFF. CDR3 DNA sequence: TGTGCCAGCAGTTTACCCGGGTCCTACAATGAGCAGTTCTTC.

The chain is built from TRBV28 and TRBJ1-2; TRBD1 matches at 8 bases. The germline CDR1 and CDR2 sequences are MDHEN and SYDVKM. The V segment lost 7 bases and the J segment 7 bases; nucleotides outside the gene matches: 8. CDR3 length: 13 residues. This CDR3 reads CASTRDRPSGYTF. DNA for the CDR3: TGTGCCAGCACCCGGGACAGGCCGAGTGGCTACACCTTC.

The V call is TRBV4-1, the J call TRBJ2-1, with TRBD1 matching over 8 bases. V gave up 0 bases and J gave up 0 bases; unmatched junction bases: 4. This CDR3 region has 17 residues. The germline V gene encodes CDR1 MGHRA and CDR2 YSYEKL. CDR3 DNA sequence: TGCGCCAGCAGCCAAGATGGACAGGGTAGCTCCTACAATGAGCAGTTCTTC. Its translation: CASSQDGQGSSYNEQFF.

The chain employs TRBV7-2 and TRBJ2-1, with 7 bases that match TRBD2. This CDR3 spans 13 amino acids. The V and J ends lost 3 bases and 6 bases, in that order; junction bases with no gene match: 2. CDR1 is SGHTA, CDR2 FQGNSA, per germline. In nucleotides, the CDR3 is TGTGCCAGCAGCTTTCCGGGGGGCAATGAGCAGTTCTTC. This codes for CASSFPGGNEQFF.

The CDR3 nucleotides read TGTGCCAGCAGTTACACAAATCTAGCGGAGCGGCAGTATTTT. This translates into CASSYTNLAERQYF. The chain carries TRBV6-5 and TRBJ2-3; 7 positions agree with TRBD2. The CDR3 totals 14 residues. The V and J ends lost 2 bases and 11 bases, in that order; junction bases with no gene match: 10. Germline CDR1 MNHEY, CDR2 SVGAGI.

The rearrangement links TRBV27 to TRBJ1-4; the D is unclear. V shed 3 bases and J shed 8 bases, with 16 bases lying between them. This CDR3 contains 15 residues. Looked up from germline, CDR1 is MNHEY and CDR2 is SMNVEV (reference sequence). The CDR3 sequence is CASSFRSFGLEKLFF. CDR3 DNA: TGTGCCAGCAGTTTCAGGTCCTTTGGGTTGGAAAAACTGTTTTTT.

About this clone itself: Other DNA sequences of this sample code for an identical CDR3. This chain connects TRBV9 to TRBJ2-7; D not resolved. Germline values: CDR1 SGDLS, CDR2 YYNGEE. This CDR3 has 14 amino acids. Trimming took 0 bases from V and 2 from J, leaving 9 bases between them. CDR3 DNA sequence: TGTGCCAGCAGCGTAGGCGGATCCACCTACGAGCAGTACTTC. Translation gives CASSVGGSTYEQYF.

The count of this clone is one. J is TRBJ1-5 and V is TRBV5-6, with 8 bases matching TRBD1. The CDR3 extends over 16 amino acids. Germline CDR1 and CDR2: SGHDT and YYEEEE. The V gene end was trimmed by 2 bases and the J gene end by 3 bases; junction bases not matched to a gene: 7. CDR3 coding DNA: TGTGCCAGCAGCTTTGGACAGGGAACGAACAATCAGCCCCAGCATTTT. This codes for CASSFGQGTNNQPQHF.

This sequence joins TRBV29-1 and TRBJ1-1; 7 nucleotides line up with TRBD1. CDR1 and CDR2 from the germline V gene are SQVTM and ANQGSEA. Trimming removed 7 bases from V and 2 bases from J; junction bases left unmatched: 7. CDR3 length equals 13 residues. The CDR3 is CSATWDSNTEAFF. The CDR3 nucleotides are TGCAGCGCAACCTGGGACAGCAACACTGAAGCTTTCTTT.

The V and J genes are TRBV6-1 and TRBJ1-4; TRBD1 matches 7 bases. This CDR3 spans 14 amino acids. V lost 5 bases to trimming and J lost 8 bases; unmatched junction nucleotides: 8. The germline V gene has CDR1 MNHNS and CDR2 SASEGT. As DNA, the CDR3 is TGTGCCAGCAGTCAGGGGGGATTAGGAGAAAAACTGTTTTTT. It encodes CASSQGGLGEKLFF.

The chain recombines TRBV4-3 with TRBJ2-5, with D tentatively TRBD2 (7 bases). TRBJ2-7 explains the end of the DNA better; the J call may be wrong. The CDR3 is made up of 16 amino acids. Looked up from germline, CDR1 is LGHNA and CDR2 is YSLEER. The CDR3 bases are TGCGCCAGCAGCCTTAAGGGGGGGGGAGCAACCTACGAGCAGTACTTC. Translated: CASSLKGGGATYEQYF.

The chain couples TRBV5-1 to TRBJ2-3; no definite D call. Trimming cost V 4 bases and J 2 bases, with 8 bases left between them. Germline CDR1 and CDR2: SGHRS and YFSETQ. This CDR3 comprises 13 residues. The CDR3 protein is CASSLVPTDTQYF. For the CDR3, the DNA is TGCGCCAGCAGCCTCGTCCCCACAGATACGCAGTATTTT.

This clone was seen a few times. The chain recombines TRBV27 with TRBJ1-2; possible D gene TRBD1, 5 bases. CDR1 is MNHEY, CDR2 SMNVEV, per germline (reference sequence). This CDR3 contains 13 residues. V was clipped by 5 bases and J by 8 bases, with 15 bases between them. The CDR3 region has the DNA TGTGCCAGCAGTCGGGGGTGGGGAAGGGGCTACACCTTC. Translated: CASSRGWGRGYTF.

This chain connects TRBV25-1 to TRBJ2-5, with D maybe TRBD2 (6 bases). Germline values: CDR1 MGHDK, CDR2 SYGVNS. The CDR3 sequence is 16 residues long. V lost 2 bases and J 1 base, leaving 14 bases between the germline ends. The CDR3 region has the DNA TGTGCCAGCAGTGAAGGTAGGGTGGGACTCCAAGAGACCCAGTACTTC. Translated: CASSEGRVGLQETQYF.

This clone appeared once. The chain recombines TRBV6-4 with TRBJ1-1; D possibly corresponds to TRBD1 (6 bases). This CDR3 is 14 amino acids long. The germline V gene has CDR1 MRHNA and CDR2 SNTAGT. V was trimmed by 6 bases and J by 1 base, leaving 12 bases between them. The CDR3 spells CASRFIRGNTEAFF. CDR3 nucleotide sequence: TGTGCCAGCAGATTCATCAGGGGGAACACTGAAGCTTTCTTT.

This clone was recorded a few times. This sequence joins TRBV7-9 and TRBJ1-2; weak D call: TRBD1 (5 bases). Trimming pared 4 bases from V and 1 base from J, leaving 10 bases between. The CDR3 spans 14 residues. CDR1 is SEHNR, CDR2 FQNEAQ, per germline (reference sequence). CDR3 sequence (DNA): TGTGCCAGCAGCTCGGGGGGGAGTAACTATGGCTACACCTTC. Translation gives CASSSGGSNYGYTF.

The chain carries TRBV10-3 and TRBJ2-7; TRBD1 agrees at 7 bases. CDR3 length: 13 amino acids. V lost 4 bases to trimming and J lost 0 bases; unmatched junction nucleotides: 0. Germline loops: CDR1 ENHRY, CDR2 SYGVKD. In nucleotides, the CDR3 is TGTGCCATCAGTGGGGACAGCTCCTACGAGCAGTACTTC. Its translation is CAISGDSSYEQYF.

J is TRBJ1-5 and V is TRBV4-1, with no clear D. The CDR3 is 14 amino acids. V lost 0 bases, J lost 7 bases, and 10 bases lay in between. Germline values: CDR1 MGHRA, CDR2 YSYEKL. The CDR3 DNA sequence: TGCGCCAGCAGCCAAGATCATCCGGGACAGCCCCAGCATTTT. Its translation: CASSQDHPGQPQHF.

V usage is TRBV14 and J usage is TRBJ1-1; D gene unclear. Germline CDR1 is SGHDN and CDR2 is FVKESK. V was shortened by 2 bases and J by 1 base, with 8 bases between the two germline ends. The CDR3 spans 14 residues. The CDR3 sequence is CASSQKIGNTEAFF. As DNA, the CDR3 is TGTGCCAGCAGCCAAAAGATCGGGAACACTGAAGCTTTCTTT.

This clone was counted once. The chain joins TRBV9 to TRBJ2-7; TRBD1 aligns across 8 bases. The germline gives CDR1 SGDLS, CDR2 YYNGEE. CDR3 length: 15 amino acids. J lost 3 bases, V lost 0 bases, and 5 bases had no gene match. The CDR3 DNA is TGTGCCAGCAGCGTAGAAGGACAGGGTGTCTACGAGCAGTACTTC. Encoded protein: CASSVEGQGVYEQYF.

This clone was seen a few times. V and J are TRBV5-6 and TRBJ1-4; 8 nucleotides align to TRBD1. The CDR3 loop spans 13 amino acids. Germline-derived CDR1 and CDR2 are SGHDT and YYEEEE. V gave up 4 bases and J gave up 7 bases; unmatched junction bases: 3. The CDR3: CASSLDRVEKLFF. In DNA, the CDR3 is TGTGCCAGCAGCCTGGACAGGGTTGAAAAACTGTTTTTT. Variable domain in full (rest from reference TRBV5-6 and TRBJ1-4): DAGVTQSPTHLIKTRGQQVTLRCSPKSGHDTVSWYQQALGQGPQFIFQYYEEEERQRGNFPDRFSGHQFPNYSSELNVNALLLGDSALYLCASSLDRVEKLFFGSGTQLSVL.